The entry below describes one T cell receptor (beta chain). These data belong to a study of blood T cell repertoires in COVID-19. Study overall: The origin of the acute and convalescent COVID-19 samples was the United States, Italy and Spain.

As handled by the study authors: Amplified reference gene primers provided the basis for estimating nucleated cell counts. Sequencing used immunoSEQ multiplex PCR; TCRdb keeps in-frame clones, though not all of them. V, J and clone size reflect that table, while D and trimming were determined from the DNA. Among tens of thousands of clones listed, about 90% were seen once. The CDR3 length is 16 residues. This chain joins TRBV1 and TRBJ2-1; the table's D call TRBD2 went unverified against the DNA. TRBV1 constitutes a pseudogene. This TCR was recovered from a woman of 80 years or more with acute or convalescent COVID-19. The sample consisted of peripheral blood. For the CDR3, the DNA is TGCACCAGCAGCCAAGTAACGGGACTAGCGATCGATGAGCAGTTCTTC. Protein sequence: CTSSQVTGLAIDEQFF.